This TCR beta chain was sequenced in a study of blood T cell repertoires in COVID-19. V shed 0 bases and J 2 bases; nucleotides not matched to a gene: 3. The CDR3 covers 15 residues. Per the germline V gene, CDR1 is MNHEY and CDR2 is SMNVEV (reference sequence). This clone appeared a single time. It was during active infection that Seattle patients were enrolled and then longitudinally followed. Libraries were prepared by immunoSEQ multiplex PCR; TCRdb keeps only in-frame clonotypes and omits some of them. The data contain 250,000 to 350,000 clones, approximately 84% of them seen just once; the ten biggest clones take up more than 1.2%.

The chain is built from TRBV27 and TRBJ1-2; 7 nucleotides align to TRBD1. This TCR was recovered from a human donor with COVID-19, enrolled during active disease. The donor label of this sample is uncertain. The sequenced sample consisted of peripheral blood. This chain's CDR3 is CASSLSLTGNYGYTF. CDR3 coding DNA: TGTGCCAGCAGTTTATCTTTGACAGGGAACTATGGCTACACCTTC.